What follows are 3 T cell receptor beta chains derived from one specimen sequenced in a study of technical replicates of blood from a handful of donors. Clones were read by immunoSEQ multiplex PCR, and TCRdb kept only the in-frame ones, dropping some. Of roughly 70,000 clones listed, 90% to 95% are singletons. The material sequenced was PBMCs. These receptor sequences come from a human donor in good health. Some clones in this sample may be carry-over from other donors' samples.

The V gene is TRBV6-5, the J gene TRBJ1-2; TRBD1 aligns across 9 bases. Looked up from germline, CDR1 is MNHEY and CDR2 is SVGAGI. Trimming at V came to 2 bases and at J to 5 bases, leaving 3 bases not matched to a gene. The CDR3 totals 14 residues. The CDR3 DNA follows: TGTGCCAGCAGTTACCGGGACAGGGTTTATGGCTACACCTTC. Encoded protein: CASSYRDRVYGYTF.

This clone was picked up a small number of times. The chain is built from TRBV10-3 and TRBJ1-1; TRBD1 might be the D (5 bases). Germline V gives CDR1 ENHRY, CDR2 SYGVKD. The CDR3 has 14 amino acids. V dropped 5 bases and J dropped 0 bases, with 10 bases sitting between them. In DNA, the CDR3 is TGTGCCATCAGTCCCGGGACTGTGAACACTGAAGCTTTCTTT. This sequence encodes CAISPGTVNTEAFF.

This clone has just one count. The genes are TRBV7-9 and TRBJ2-2; D call uncertain. The CDR3 length is 16 residues. Trimming stripped 2 bases from V and 0 bases from J, with 10 bases between. Germline lookup yields CDR1 SEHNR and CDR2 FQNEAQ (reference sequence). Here the CDR3 reads CASSLFSLTNTGELFF. CDR3 nucleotides: TGTGCCAGCAGCTTATTTTCCCTTACGAACACCGGGGAGCTGTTTTTT.